This TCR beta chain was identified in a study of cytomegalovirus exposure and HLA in healthy donors. Study-wide context: In terms of ancestry, the Caucasian-associated cluster contained roughly 81% of the roughly 400 genotyped donors. Whole-study results and caveats: An analysis that was carried out later associated approximately 15,000 TCR beta sequences with HLA alleles at 0.05 false discovery rate.

About this clone: Its antigen is unknown.

The PCR had 60 Vbeta and 13 Jbeta primers. Measured with immunoSEQ multiplex PCR; TCRdb has only the in-frame clones, and not every one. The table records 210,000 or so clones, about three quarters of them present only once. This receptor was taken from a man aged 40-49 years in good health and CMV-seronegative. The material sequenced was PBMCs.

DNA for the CDR3: TGTGCCAGCAGCTCACGACGGCGGGGGCGTATCACAGATACGCAGTATTTT. Translating it yields CASSSRRRGRITDTQYF. The chain links TRBV11-2 to TRBJ2-3, with a tentative D call TRBD2 (7 bases). The CDR3 runs 17 residues. Germline V gene data show CDR1 as SGHAT and CDR2 as FQNNGV. Trimming stripped 4 bases from V and 2 bases from J, with 19 bases between. The variable domain in full, with the rest retrieved from reference TRBV11-2 and TRBJ2-3, is EAGVAQSPRYKIIEKRQSVAFWCNPISGHATLYWYQQILGQGPKLLIQFQNNGVVDDSQLPKDRFSAERLKGVDSTLKIQPAKLEDSAVYLCASSSRRRGRITDTQYFGPGTRLTVL.